This entry lists 30 T cell receptor beta chains sequenced from one sample in a study of Ad26.COV2.S vaccination and SARS-CoV-2 variants. Some clones are missing from TCRdb's copy, which holds only in-frame ones; the method was immunoSEQ multiplex PCR. The data contain just over 350,000 clones, about 91% of them singletons. Sample: peripheral blood, taken after recovery from COVID-19. All receptors derive from a human donor who had recovered from COVID-19.

The DNA for the CDR3 is TGTGCCAGCAGTGCGGGCTCTAGCAATCAGCCCCAGCATTTT. Protein product: CASSAGSSNQPQHF. The J gene is TRBJ1-5, the V gene TRBV2; D unresolved. Per germline, CDR1 SNHLY and CDR2 FYNNEI. The CDR3 runs 14 residues. Trimming stripped 4 bases from V and 0 bases from J, with 7 bases between.

The V gene is TRBV11-2, the J gene TRBJ1-3, with D unclear. V lost 1 base and J 0 bases, leaving 4 bases between the germline ends. CDR1 is SGHAT, CDR2 FQNNGV, per germline. There are 14 residues in the CDR3. The CDR3 spells CASSLGISGNTIYF. The CDR3 coding sequence is TGTGCCAGCAGCTTAGGAATCTCTGGAAACACCATATATTTT. Full variable domain (remainder filled in from reference TRBV11-2 and TRBJ1-3): EAGVAQSPRYKIIEKRQSVAFWCNPISGHATLYWYQQILGQGPKLLIQFQNNGVVDDSQLPKDRFSAERLKGVDSTLKIQPAKLEDSAVYLCASSLGISGNTIYFGEGSWLTVV.

DNA of the CDR3: TGTGCCAGCAGCCCCGGACCTCAAGAGACCCAGTACTTC. The encoded protein is CASSPGPQETQYF. The chain has TRBV6-2 or TRBV6-3 and TRBJ2-5; D remains unclear. V gave up 6 bases and J gave up 2 bases, with 10 bases separating them. CDR3 size: 13 residues. CDR1 MNHEY and CDR2 SVGEGT come from the germline V gene.

This chain joins TRBV4-3 and TRBJ1-1, with a possible D match to TRBD1 (5 bases). CDR3 length: 14 residues. Germline values: CDR1 LGHNA, CDR2 YSLEER. V was clipped by 0 bases and J by 7 bases, with 12 bases between them. The CDR3 here is CASSQDEGLGEAFF. The DNA for the CDR3 is TGCGCCAGCAGCCAAGATGAGGGGTTGGGTGAAGCTTTCTTT.

V and J are TRBV5-5 and TRBJ2-7; D could derive from TRBD1 or TRBD2 (5 bases each). The germline V gene encodes CDR1 SGHKS and CDR2 YYEKEE (reference sequence). Trimming took off 2 bases at V and 0 bases at J, with 12 bases between the two ends. The CDR3 runs to 15 residues. The CDR3 coding sequence is TGTGCCAGCAGCTTTAGGGCAGGGAGCTCCTACGAGCAGTACTTC. Translating gives CASSFRAGSSYEQYF.

The V gene is TRBV7-8, the J gene TRBJ2-6, with D unresolved. With 10 bases removed from V and 1 base from J, the gap between germline ends came to 14 bases. Germline-derived CDR1 and CDR2 are SGHVS and FQNEAQ. The CDR3 spans 15 residues. CDR3 in amino acids: CATLIPRSGANVLTF. CDR3 coding DNA: TGTGCCACCCTTATCCCACGGTCTGGGGCCAACGTCCTGACTTTC.

The genes are TRBV10-3 and TRBJ2-2, with 7 positions matching TRBD1. The CDR3 runs 15 residues. Looked up from germline, CDR1 is ENHRY and CDR2 is SYGVKD. The junction had 12 bases not matched to a gene; V was cut back by 8 bases and J by 6 bases. The CDR3: CAIYKSTGVAGELFF. The DNA of the CDR3 is TGTGCCATCTATAAGTCCACAGGGGTGGCCGGGGAGCTGTTTTTT.

The chain carries TRBV27 and TRBJ1-5; possibly TRBD1 for D (5 bases). Trimming stripped 6 bases from V and 4 bases from J, with 13 bases between. The CDR3 has 14 residues. Germline V gene lookup returns CDR1 MNHEY and CDR2 SMNVEV (reference sequence). CDR3 bases: TGTGCCAGCAGCCTTACGGGGGAGAATCAGCCCCAGCATTTT. Translating it yields CASSLTGENQPQHF.

The chain carries TRBV2 and TRBJ2-5; 9 bases agree with TRBD1. The CDR3 is made up of 11 amino acids. CDR1 is SNHLY, CDR2 FYNNEI, per germline. Trimming removed 9 bases from V and 4 bases from J; junction bases left unmatched: 0. In DNA form, the CDR3 reads TGTGCCAGGGGACAGGGAGAGACCCAGTACTTC. Protein sequence: CARGQGETQYF.

The rearrangement links TRBV15 to TRBJ1-1; possibly TRBD1 for D (5 bases). The CDR3 spans 15 residues. Germline V gene data show CDR1 as LNHNV and CDR2 as YYDKDF (reference sequence). Trimming took off 0 bases at V and 2 bases at J, with 10 bases between the two ends. The CDR3 nucleotides read TGTGCCACCAGCAGAGACAAAGGGGAAAACACTGAAGCTTTCTTT. It codes for CATSRDKGENTEAFF.

The chain uses TRBV9 and TRBJ1-6; no clear D. Trimming pared 0 bases from V and 0 bases from J, leaving 4 bases between. Germline lookup yields CDR1 SGDLS and CDR2 YYNGEE. The CDR3 is 15 amino acids. The CDR3 bases are TGTGCCAGCAGCGTAGGCACCTCCTATAATTCACCCCTCCACTTT. Translating it yields CASSVGTSYNSPLHF.

This clone was recorded once. The chain employs TRBV15 and TRBJ2-3, with a possible D match to TRBD1 (6 bases). Germline V lookup: CDR1 LNHNV, CDR2 YYDKDF (reference sequence). CDR3 length: 16 residues. With 1 base removed from V and 0 bases from J, the gap between germline ends came to 11 bases. CDR3 amino acids: CATSRAGTTSTDTQYF. In nucleotides, the CDR3 is TGTGCCACCAGCAGAGCGGGGACAACTAGCACAGATACGCAGTATTTT.

V is TRBV7-6 and J is TRBJ1-3; tentatively, D is TRBD1 (5 bases). V lost 3 bases, J lost 2 bases, and 14 bases lay in between. This CDR3 has 16 amino acids. Germline assignment: CDR1 SGHVS and CDR2 FNYEAQ. The CDR3 sequence is CASSLRAGIAGNTIYF. For the CDR3, the DNA is TGTGCCAGCAGCTTGCGGGCAGGGATCGCTGGAAACACCATATATTTT.

The gene calls are TRBV14 and TRBJ2-7, with D uncertain. This CDR3 comprises 12 residues. Trimming took off 4 bases at V and 6 bases at J, with 10 bases between the two ends. Germline lookup yields CDR1 SGHDN and CDR2 FVKESK. CDR3 in amino acids: CASSPNYAEQYF. The DNA of the CDR3 is TGTGCCAGCAGCCCCAATTACGCCGAGCAGTACTTC.

This clone was counted once. The chain couples TRBV27 to TRBJ1-2; 11 nucleotides line up with TRBD1. The CDR3 totals 14 residues. CDR1 MNHEY and CDR2 SMNVEV come from the germline V gene (reference sequence). V shed 6 bases and J 5 bases; nucleotides not matched to a gene: 5. CDR3 amino acids: CASSLGQGAYGYTF. Written as DNA, the CDR3 is TGTGCCAGCAGCTTAGGACAGGGGGCTTATGGCTACACCTTC.

The rearrangement links TRBV4-1 to TRBJ1-1; D gene ambiguous. Trimming shortened V by 0 bases and J by 5 bases, and 10 bases separated the two germline ends. Germline assignment: CDR1 MGHRA and CDR2 YSYEKL. The CDR3 is made up of 14 amino acids. CDR3 sequence (DNA): TGCGCCAGCAGCCAAGATTTACGGGTTACTGAAGCTTTCTTT. This encodes CASSQDLRVTEAFF.

The chain employs TRBV6-5 and TRBJ1-2; D is possibly TRBD1 (6 bases). V was clipped by 0 bases and J by 4 bases, with 12 bases between them. The CDR3 consists of 15 residues. Per the germline V gene, CDR1 is MNHEY and CDR2 is SVGAGI. CDR3 DNA sequence: TGTGCCAGCAGTTACTCGATAAGGGGGTTCTATGGCTACACCTTC. Its translation: CASSYSIRGFYGYTF.

The count of this clone is one. This chain links TRBV3-1 (or the pseudogene TRBV3-2) with TRBJ2-2; no reliable D call. The CDR3 sequence is 13 residues long. CDR1 and CDR2 (germline): LGHDT, YNNKEL (reference sequence). V was pared by 6 bases and J by 7 bases, with 12 bases between. As DNA, the CDR3 is TGTGCCAGCAGACGTGGACCACTCGGGGAGCTGTTTTTT. This encodes CASRRGPLGELFF.

The chain employs TRBV19 and TRBJ2-3; D tentatively reads TRBD1 or TRBD2 (5 bases each). V gave up 3 bases and J gave up 4 bases, with 17 bases separating them. In germline, CDR1 is LNHDA, CDR2 SQIVND (reference sequence). The CDR3 runs to 16 residues. The chain's CDR3 is CASSIGSLGVADTQYF. The DNA of the CDR3 is TGTGCCAGTAGTATCGGTTCTCTGGGGGTCGCAGATACGCAGTATTTT.

The chain has TRBV28 and TRBJ1-1; possibly TRBD1 for D (5 bases). The CDR3 sequence is 16 residues long. Germline CDR1 MDHEN, CDR2 SYDVKM. Trimming stripped 7 bases from V and 4 bases from J, with 22 bases between. CDR3 DNA: TGTGCCAGCACCCCCTGGGGGGGACTTTTGAGCACTGAAGCTTTCTTT. It is translated as CASTPWGGLLSTEAFF.

The V and J genes are TRBV5-1 and TRBJ1-2, with 7 bases aligning to TRBD1. V trimming: 3 bases; J trimming: 1 base; junction bases outside the gene matches: 6. CDR1 and CDR2 (germline): SGHRS, YFSETQ. There are 15 residues in the CDR3. Here the CDR3 reads CASSSGTASNYGYTF. Here the CDR3 DNA reads TGCGCCAGCAGCTCGGGGACAGCCAGTAACTATGGCTACACCTTC.

J is TRBJ2-1 and V is TRBV10-1, with TRBD1 identical over 9 bases. V was pared by 3 bases and J by 8 bases, with 11 bases of the junction left unmatched. This CDR3 spans 16 amino acids. The germline gives CDR1 WNHNN, CDR2 SYGVQD (reference sequence). The DNA for the CDR3 is TGCGCCAGCAGTGATCACGGGACAGGGCTCCTGGATGAGCAGTTCTTC. It specifies CASSDHGTGLLDEQFF.

CDR3 sequence reads: CASSSNIHKGLSNGTGELFF. Here the CDR3 DNA reads TGTGCCAGCAGCTCCAACATCCACAAGGGGCTGTCAAACGGTACCGGGGAGCTGTTTTTT. The chain is built from TRBV5-4 and TRBJ2-2; the D gene is possibly TRBD1 (5 bases). Germline CDR1 reads SGHNT; CDR2 reads YYREEE (reference sequence). The CDR3 contains 20 residues. V lost 3 bases and J lost 5, with 29 bases in between.

This clone was counted once. The sample contains more than one DNA sequence encoding this CDR3. The chain is built from TRBV18 and TRBJ1-5; 9 bases are a match to TRBD1. From germline, CDR1 is KGHSH and CDR2 LQKENI. J gave up 5 bases and V 3 bases, and 2 bases lay outside the gene matches. The CDR3 covers 14 residues. The CDR3 is CASSPTGGDQPQHF. DNA for the CDR3: TGTGCCAGCTCACCGACAGGGGGGGATCAGCCCCAGCATTTT. The full variable domain, its missing parts supplied by reference TRBV18 and TRBJ1-5, is NAGVMQNPRHLVRRRGQEARLRCSPMKGHSHVYWYRQLPEEGLKFMVYLQKENIIDESGMPKERFSAEFPKEGPSILRIQQVVRGDSAAYFCASSPTGGDQPQHFGDGTRLSIL.

This sequence joins TRBV3-1 (or the pseudogene TRBV3-2) and TRBJ2-1, with D maybe TRBD1 (6 bases). V lost 1 base and J lost 10, with 20 bases in between. There are 16 residues in the CDR3. The V gene's germline CDR1 is LGHDT and CDR2 YNNKEL (reference sequence). CDR3 sequence: CASSQAPQTTGPEQFF. CDR3 coding DNA: TGTGCCAGCAGCCAAGCTCCTCAAACGACAGGCCCCGAGCAGTTCTTC.

The DNA of the CDR3 is TGTGCCAGCAGCGTAGCCGGGGGCATGAATTCACCCCTCCACTTT. Its protein is CASSVAGGMNSPLHF. V and J are TRBV9 and TRBJ1-6, with a possible D match to TRBD1 (6 bases). The V and J ends lost 0 bases and 7 bases respectively, with 11 bases between them. Germline CDR1 reads SGDLS; CDR2 reads YYNGEE. The length of the CDR3 is 15 residues.

The chain couples TRBV27 to TRBJ2-2; no clear D gene. CDR1 and CDR2 from the germline V gene are MNHEY and SMNVEV (reference sequence). V was trimmed by 2 bases and J by 4 bases, leaving 5 bases between them. There are 13 residues in the CDR3. The CDR3 DNA reads TGTGCCAGCAGTTTAGCAGGCACCGGGGAGCTGTTTTTT. Translation: CASSLAGTGELFF.

The V gene is TRBV10-3, the J gene TRBJ2-1, with D unclear. Germline V CDR1 and CDR2: ENHRY, SYGVKD. The CDR3 covers 12 residues. The germline V and J ends were trimmed by 0 bases and 16 bases, with 13 bases remaining between them. CDR3 nucleotides: TGTGCCATCAGTGAGTCCGGAGCTATTAGCTTCTTC. Amino acid sequence: CAISESGAISFF.

V and J are TRBV5-6 and TRBJ1-2; possibly TRBD1 for D (6 bases). V lost 9 bases to trimming and J lost 7 bases, with 19 bases between them. This CDR3 region has 13 residues. Germline-derived CDR1 and CDR2 are SGHDT and YYEEEE. CDR3 coding DNA: TGTGCCACCCGACAGGATCTCTCGGGTGGCTACACCTTC. Protein: CATRQDLSGGYTF.

The rearrangement uses TRBV5-6 and TRBJ1-2; a possible D gene is TRBD1 (6 bases). The germline gives CDR1 SGHDT, CDR2 YYEEEE. This CDR3 has 16 residues. V lost 4 bases and J lost 0, with 16 bases in between. CDR3 sequence: CASSPYGGQSNYGYTF. The DNA of the CDR3 is TGTGCCAGCAGCCCCTACGGGGGGCAATCTAACTATGGCTACACCTTC.